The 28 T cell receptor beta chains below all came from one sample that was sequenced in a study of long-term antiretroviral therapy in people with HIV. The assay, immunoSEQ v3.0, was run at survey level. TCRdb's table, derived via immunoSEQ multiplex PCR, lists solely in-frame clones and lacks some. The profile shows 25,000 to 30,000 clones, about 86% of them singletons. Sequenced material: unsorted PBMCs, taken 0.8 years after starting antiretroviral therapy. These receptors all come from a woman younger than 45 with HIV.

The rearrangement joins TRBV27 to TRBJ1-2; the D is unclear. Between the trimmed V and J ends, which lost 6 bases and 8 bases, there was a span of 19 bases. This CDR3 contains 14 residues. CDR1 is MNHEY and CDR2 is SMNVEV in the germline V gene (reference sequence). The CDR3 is CASSRGELGGGYTF. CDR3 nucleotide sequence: TGTGCCAGCAGCCGAGGAGAGTTGGGAGGCGGCTACACCTTC.

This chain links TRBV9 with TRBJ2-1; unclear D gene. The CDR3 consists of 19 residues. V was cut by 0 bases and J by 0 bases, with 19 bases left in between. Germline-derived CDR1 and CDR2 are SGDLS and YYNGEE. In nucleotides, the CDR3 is TGTGCCAGCAGCGTAGGGCATAGTACGGTGCTGAGCTCCTACAATGAGCAGTTCTTC. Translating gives CASSVGHSTVLSSYNEQFF.

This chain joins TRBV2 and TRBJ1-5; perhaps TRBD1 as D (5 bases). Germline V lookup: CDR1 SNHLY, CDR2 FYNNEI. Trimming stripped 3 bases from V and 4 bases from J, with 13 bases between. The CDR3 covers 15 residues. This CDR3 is CASSEPGQGNQPQHF. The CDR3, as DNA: TGTGCCAGCAGTGAGCCAGGGCAAGGAAATCAGCCCCAGCATTTT.

Here the CDR3 reads CASSRGTSGGVYNEQFF. CDR3 coding DNA: TGCGCCAGCAGCCGTGGGACTAGCGGGGGTGTTTACAATGAGCAGTTCTTC. The chain carries TRBV5-1 and TRBJ2-1, with 14 bases aligning to TRBD2. The germline gives CDR1 SGHRS, CDR2 YFSETQ. The CDR3 covers 17 residues. V trimming: 4 bases; J trimming: 4 bases; junction bases outside the gene matches: 7.

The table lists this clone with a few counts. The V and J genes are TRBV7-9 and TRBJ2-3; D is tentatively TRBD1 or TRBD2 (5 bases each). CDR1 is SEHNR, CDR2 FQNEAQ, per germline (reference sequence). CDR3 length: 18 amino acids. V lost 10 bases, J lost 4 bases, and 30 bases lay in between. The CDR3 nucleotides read TGTGCCACCCCTGGATCTTTGGATGGGGGTCCGTACCCAGATACGCAGTATTTT. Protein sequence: CATPGSLDGGPYPDTQYF.

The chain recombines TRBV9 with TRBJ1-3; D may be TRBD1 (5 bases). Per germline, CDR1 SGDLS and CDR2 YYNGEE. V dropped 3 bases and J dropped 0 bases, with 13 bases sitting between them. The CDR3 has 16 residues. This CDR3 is CASSGGPLSSGNTIYF. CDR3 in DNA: TGTGCCAGCAGCGGGGGACCGTTGAGCTCTGGAAACACCATATATTTT.

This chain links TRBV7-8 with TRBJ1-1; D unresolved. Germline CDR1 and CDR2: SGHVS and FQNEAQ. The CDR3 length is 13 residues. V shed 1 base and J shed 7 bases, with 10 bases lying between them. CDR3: CASSLEEVDEAFF. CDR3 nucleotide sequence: TGTGCCAGCAGCTTAGAGGAGGTGGATGAAGCTTTCTTT. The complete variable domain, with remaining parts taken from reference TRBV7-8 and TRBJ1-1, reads GAGVSQSPRYKVAKRGQDVALRCDPISGHVSLFWYQQALGQGPEFLTYFQNEAQLDKSGLPSDRFFAERPEGSVSTLKIQRTQQEDSAVYLCASSLEEVDEAFFGQGTRLTVV.

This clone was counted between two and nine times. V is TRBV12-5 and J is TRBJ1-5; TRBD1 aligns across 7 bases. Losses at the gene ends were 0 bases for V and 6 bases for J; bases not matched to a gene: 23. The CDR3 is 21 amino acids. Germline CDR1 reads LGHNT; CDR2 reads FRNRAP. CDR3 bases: TGTGCTAGTGGTTTGGTATTTTATATTAGACAGGGTGTCAGGGCGAGTCAGCCCCAGCATTTT. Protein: CASGLVFYIRQGVRASQPQHF.

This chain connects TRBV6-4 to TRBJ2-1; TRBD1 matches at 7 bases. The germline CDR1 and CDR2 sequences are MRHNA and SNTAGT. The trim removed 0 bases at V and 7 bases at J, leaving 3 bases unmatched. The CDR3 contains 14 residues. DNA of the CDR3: TGTGCCAGCAGTGACTCGCCAGGGGGTAATGAGCAGTTCTTC. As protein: CASSDSPGGNEQFF.

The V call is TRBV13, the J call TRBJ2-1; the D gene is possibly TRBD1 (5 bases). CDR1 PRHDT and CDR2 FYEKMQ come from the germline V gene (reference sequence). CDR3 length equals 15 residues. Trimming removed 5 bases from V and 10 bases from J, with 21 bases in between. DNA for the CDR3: TGTGCCAGCAGCCACCTAGGGGCCATGGTCTCCGAGCAGTTCTTC. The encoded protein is CASSHLGAMVSEQFF.

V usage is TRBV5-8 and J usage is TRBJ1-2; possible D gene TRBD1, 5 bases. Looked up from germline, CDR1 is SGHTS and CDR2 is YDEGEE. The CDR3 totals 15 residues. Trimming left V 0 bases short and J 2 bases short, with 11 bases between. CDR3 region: CASSLAGAGNYGYTF. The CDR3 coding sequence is TGTGCCAGCAGCTTGGCCGGAGCAGGGAACTATGGCTACACCTTC.

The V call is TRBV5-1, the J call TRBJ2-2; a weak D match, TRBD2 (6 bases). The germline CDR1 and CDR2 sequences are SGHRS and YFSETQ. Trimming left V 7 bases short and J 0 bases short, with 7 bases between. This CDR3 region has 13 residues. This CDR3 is CASRDSNTGELFF. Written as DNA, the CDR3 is TGCGCCAGCCGGGACTCGAACACCGGGGAGCTGTTTTTT.

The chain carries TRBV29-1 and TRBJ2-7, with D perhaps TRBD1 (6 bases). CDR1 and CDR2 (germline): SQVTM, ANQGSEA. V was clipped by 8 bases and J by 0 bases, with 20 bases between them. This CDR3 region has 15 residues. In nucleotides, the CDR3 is TGCAGCTACCAAGGGACACCTTCAAGCTCCTACGAGCAGTACTTC. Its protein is CSYQGTPSSSYEQYF.

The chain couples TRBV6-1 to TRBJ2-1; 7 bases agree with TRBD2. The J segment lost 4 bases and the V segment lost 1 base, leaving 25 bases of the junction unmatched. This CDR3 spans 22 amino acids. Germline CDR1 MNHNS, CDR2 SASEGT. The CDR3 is CASSEVRGSSRAFQAGYNEQFF. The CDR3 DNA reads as TGTGCCAGCAGTGAAGTACGGGGGTCCAGCCGGGCCTTCCAAGCGGGATACAATGAGCAGTTCTTC.

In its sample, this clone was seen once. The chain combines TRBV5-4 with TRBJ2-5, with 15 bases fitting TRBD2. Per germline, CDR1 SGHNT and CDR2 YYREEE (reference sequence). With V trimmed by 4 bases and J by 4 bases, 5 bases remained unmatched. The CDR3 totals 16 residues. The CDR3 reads CASSARTSGGGETQYF. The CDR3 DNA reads TGTGCCAGCAGCGCCAGGACTAGCGGGGGGGGAGAGACCCAGTACTTC.

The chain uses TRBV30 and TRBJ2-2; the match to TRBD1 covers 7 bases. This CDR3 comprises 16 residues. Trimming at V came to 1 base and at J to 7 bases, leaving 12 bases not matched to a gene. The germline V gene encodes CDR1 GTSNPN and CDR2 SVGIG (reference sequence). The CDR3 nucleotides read TGTGCCTGGAGTGCCGTCTCAGGGGGAAGCTTCGGGGAGCTGTTTTTT. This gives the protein CAWSAVSGGSFGELFF.

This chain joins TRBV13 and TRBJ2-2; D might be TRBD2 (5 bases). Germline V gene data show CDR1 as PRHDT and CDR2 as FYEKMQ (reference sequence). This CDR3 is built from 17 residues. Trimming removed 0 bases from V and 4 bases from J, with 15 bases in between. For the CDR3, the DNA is TGTGCCAGCAGCTTAGGCCTTGTTCCGGGAACCACCGGGGAGCTGTTTTTT. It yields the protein CASSLGLVPGTTGELFF.

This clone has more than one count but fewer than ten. Written as DNA, the CDR3 is TGTGCCAGCAGTGAAGGGAGAAGTCGCGAAAAACTGTTTTTT. It encodes CASSEGRSREKLFF. The chain is built from TRBV6-1 and TRBJ1-4, with D uncertain. CDR1 is MNHNS, CDR2 SASEGT, per germline. The CDR3 runs to 14 residues. Trimming pared 1 base from V and 8 bases from J, leaving 11 bases between.

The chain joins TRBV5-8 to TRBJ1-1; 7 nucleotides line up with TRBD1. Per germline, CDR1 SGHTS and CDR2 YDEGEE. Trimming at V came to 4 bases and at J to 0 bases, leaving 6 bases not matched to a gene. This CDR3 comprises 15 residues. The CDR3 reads CASSPGQKLNTEAFF. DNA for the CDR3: TGTGCCAGCAGCCCGGGACAGAAATTGAACACTGAAGCTTTCTTT. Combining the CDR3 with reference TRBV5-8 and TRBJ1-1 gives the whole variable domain EAGVTQSPTHLIKTRGQQATLRCSPISGHTSVYWYQQALGLGLQFLLWYDEGEERNRGNFPPRFSGRQFPNYSSELNVNALELEDSALYLCASSPGQKLNTEAFFGQGTRLTVV.

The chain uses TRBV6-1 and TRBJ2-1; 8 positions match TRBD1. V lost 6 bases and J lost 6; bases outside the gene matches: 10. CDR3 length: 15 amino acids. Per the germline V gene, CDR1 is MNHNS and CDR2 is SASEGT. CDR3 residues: CASSDQGAVRNEQFF. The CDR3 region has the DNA TGTGCCAGCAGCGACCAGGGGGCAGTCCGCAATGAGCAGTTCTTC.

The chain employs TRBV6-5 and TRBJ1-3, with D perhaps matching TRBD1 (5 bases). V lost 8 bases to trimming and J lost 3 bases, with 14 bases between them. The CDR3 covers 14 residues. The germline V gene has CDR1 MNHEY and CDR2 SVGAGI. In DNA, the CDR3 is TGTGCCAGCGGCGGGACCGCGGTTGGAAACACCATATATTTT. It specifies CASGGTAVGNTIYF.

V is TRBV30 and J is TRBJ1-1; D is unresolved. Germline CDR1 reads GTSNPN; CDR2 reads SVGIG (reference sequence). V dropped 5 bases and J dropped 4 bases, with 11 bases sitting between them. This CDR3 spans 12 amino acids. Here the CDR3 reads CAWGGMGTEAFF. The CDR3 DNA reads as TGTGCCTGGGGAGGAATGGGCACTGAAGCTTTCTTT.

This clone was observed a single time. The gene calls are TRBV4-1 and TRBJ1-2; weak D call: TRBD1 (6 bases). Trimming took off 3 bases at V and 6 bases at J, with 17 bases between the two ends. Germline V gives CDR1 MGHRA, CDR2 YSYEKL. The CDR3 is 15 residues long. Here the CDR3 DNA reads TGCGCCAGCAGCCATACGGGGGCGAGCCTCGATGGCTACACCTTC. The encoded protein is CASSHTGASLDGYTF.

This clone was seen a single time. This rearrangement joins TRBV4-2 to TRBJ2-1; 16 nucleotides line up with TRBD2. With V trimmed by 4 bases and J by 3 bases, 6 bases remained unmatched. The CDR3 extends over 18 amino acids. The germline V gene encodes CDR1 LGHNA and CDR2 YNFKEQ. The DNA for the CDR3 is TGTGCCAGCAGCCCCCAGGGACTAGCGGGGGGGCTCTACAATGAGCAGTTCTTC. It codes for CASSPQGLAGGLYNEQFF.

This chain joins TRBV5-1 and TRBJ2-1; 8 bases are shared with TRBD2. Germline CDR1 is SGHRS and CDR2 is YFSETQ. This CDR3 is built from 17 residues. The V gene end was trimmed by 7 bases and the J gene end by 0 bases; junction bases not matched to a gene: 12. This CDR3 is CASLGGGGSSSYNEQFF. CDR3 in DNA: TGCGCCAGCCTCGGCGGCGGGGGGTCGAGCTCCTACAATGAGCAGTTCTTC.

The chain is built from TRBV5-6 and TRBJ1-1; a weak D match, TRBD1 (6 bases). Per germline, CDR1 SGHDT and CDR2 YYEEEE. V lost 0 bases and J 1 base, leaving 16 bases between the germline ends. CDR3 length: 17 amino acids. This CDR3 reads CASSLVPTGTANTEAFF. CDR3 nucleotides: TGTGCCAGCAGCTTGGTCCCTACAGGGACGGCGAACACTGAAGCTTTCTTT.

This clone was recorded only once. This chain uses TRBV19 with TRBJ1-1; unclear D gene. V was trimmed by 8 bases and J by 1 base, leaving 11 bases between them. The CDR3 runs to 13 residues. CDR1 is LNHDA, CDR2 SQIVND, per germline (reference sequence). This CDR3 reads CASQREGNTEAFF. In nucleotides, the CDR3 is TGTGCCAGTCAGAGGGAGGGGAACACTGAAGCTTTCTTT.

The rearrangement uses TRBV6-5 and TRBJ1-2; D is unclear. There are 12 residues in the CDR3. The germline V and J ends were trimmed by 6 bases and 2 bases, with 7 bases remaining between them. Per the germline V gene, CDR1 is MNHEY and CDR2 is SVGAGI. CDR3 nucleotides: TGTGCCAGCAGCCCAAAGAACTATGGCTACACCTTC. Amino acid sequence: CASSPKNYGYTF.